The 10 T cell receptor beta chains listed next were all sequenced from one sample in a study of cytomegalovirus exposure and HLA in healthy donors (TCRdb year 2017). The library was produced with the immunoSEQ multiplex PCR assay. A mixture of 60 forward primers for TCR Vbeta segments and 13 reverse primers for TCR Jbeta segments was used in the multiplex PCR. The table was pulled from immuneACCESS by TCRdb, which kept in-frame rearrangements only. Such tables lose some clones; where checked, under half of the loss comes from unresolved V genes, and the rest has no known cause. This sample holds about 110,000 clones; around 80% were observed only once. The top ten hold 2.5% to 3.5% of the sample. The sequencing sample was made of PBMCs. The receptors stem from a woman aged 40 to 50 in good health and CMV-seronegative.

The table lists this clone with a count of one. The chain combines TRBV2 with TRBJ2-2, with 9 positions matching TRBD2. CDR3 length: 16 residues. Germline CDR1 SNHLY, CDR2 FYNNEI. Trimming removed 7 bases from V and 7 bases from J; junction bases left unmatched: 13. For the CDR3, the DNA is TGTGCCAGCACCGGGGGCGGGAGGGCCCTCGGCGGGGAGCTGTTTTTT. Translation: CASTGGGRALGGELFF.

The V and J genes are TRBV7-6 and TRBJ2-6; D not certain. The CDR3 runs to 14 residues. V lost 4 bases, J lost 0 bases, and 4 bases lay in between. CDR1 is SGHVS, CDR2 FNYEAQ, per germline. The CDR3: CASSSLSGANVLTF. Here the CDR3 DNA reads TGTGCCAGCAGCTCCCTCTCTGGGGCCAACGTCCTGACTTTC. The full variable domain, in which reference TRBV7-6 and TRBJ2-6 provide the parts outside the CDR3, is GAGVSQSPRYKVTKRGQDVALRCDPISGHVSLYWYRQALGQGPEFLTYFNYEAQQDKSGLPNDRFSAERPEGSISTLTIQRTEQRDSAMYRCASSSLSGANVLTFGAGSRLTVL.

This chain links TRBV7-2 with TRBJ1-1; maybe TRBD1 (6 bases). The ends were cut back, 5 bases at V and 1 base at J, with 11 bases in the middle. The V gene's germline CDR1 is SGHTA and CDR2 FQGNSA. The CDR3 is made up of 14 amino acids. CDR3 nucleotides: TGTGCCAGCAGCGGAGGACAGCAGAACACTGAAGCTTTCTTT. Translated, it gives CASSGGQQNTEAFF.

This sequence joins TRBV11-2 and TRBJ2-1; 10 nucleotides align to TRBD2. After removal of 2 bases from V and 0 bases from J, the junction contained 4 bases not matched to a gene. Germline values: CDR1 SGHAT, CDR2 FQNNGV. There are 17 residues in the CDR3. The CDR3 region is CASSLWASGSSYNEQFF. The CDR3 DNA is TGTGCCAGCAGCTTATGGGCTAGCGGGAGCTCCTACAATGAGCAGTTCTTC.

The chain combines TRBV4-2 with TRBJ2-7; D is possibly TRBD2 (6 bases). The CDR3 extends over 17 amino acids. V was pared by 0 bases and J by 3 bases, with 18 bases between. The germline gives CDR1 LGHNA, CDR2 YNFKEQ. DNA of the CDR3: TGTGCCAGCAGCCAAGATATCGGGGGATCCGCGGGCTACGAGCAGTACTTC. Amino acid sequence: CASSQDIGGSAGYEQYF.

The chain recombines TRBV4-2 with TRBJ2-7; 7 bases are a match to TRBD1. This CDR3 is 14 amino acids long. The germline V gene has CDR1 LGHNA and CDR2 YNFKEQ. The ends lost 2 bases at V and 0 bases at J; junction bases unmatched: 1. Here the CDR3 DNA reads TGTGCCAGCAGCCAACGGGACAGCTCCTACGAGCAGTACTTC. It yields the protein CASSQRDSSYEQYF.

The chain links TRBV30 to TRBJ1-1; a weak D match, TRBD1 (5 bases). V dropped 5 bases and J dropped 5 bases, with 12 bases sitting between them. CDR1 and CDR2 (germline): GTSNPN, SVGIG (reference sequence). The CDR3 consists of 12 residues. The CDR3 loop is CAWLWGRTEAFF. The CDR3 region has the DNA TGTGCCTGGTTGTGGGGGAGGACTGAAGCTTTCTTT. The full variable domain, completed using reference TRBV30 and TRBJ1-1, is SQTIHQWPATLVQPVGSPLSLECTVEGTSNPNLYWYRQAAGRGLQLLFYSVGIGQISSEVPQNLSASRPQDRQFILSSKKLLLSDSGFYLCAWLWGRTEAFFGQGTRLTVV.

This clone showed up just a few times. The V gene is TRBV5-6, the J gene TRBJ1-2; D is possibly TRBD1 (6 bases). With 0 bases removed from V and 7 bases from J, the gap between germline ends came to 13 bases. This CDR3 region has 14 residues. CDR1 and CDR2 from the germline V gene are SGHDT and YYEEEE. CDR3 DNA sequence: TGTGCCAGCAGCTTGGACAGGGTTTACAGTGGCTACACCTTC. It translates to CASSLDRVYSGYTF.

This chain uses TRBV27 with TRBJ1-4; 7 bases are a match to TRBD1. The CDR3 consists of 15 residues. V lost 6 bases to trimming and J lost 3 bases; unmatched junction nucleotides: 7. Per germline, CDR1 MNHEY and CDR2 SMNVEV (reference sequence). This CDR3 is CASRVTGVSNEKLFF. CDR3 coding DNA: TGTGCCAGCAGAGTAACAGGGGTCTCTAATGAAAAACTGTTTTTT.

CDR3 protein: CASSPSGTSGTGELFF. CDR3 sequence (DNA): TGTGCCAGCAGCCCATCCGGGACTAGCGGGACCGGGGAGCTGTTTTTT. The V gene is TRBV7-2, the J gene TRBJ2-2; 12 bases line up with TRBD2. Germline CDR1 reads SGHTA; CDR2 reads FQGNSA. V lost 5 bases to trimming and J lost 5 bases; unmatched junction nucleotides: 6. The CDR3 runs 16 residues.